This T cell receptor beta chain was recorded in a study of cytomegalovirus exposure and HLA in healthy donors. On the study more broadly: Among 350 to 500 genotyped donors, around 80% fell in the Caucasian-associated ancestry cluster. Study-level results: It was in a later analysis that TCR association rates were seen to vary by HLA locus, highest for DRB1 and lowest for HLA-C. The authors later found HLA-associated TCR beta chains more clonally expanded than equally common others.

About this clone: What it binds is not known.

Amplification used 60 Vbeta primers and 13 Jbeta primers. Using immunoSEQ multiplex PCR, the repertoire was profiled, and TCRdb retains in-frame clones only, with some absent. The sample records 160,000 or so clones, 75% to 85% being singletons. The TCR sequence derives from a man aged 50 or older in good health and CMV-seropositive. Sequencing was performed on PBMCs.

CDR3 in DNA: TGTGCCAGCAGCCAAGCGGGGACAAAGCAGTACTTC. Amino acids: CASSQAGTKQYF. V usage is TRBV14 and J usage is TRBJ2-7; a possible D gene is TRBD1 (6 bases). V shed 1 base and J shed 8 bases, with 9 bases lying between them. This CDR3 is built from 12 residues. CDR1 SGHDN and CDR2 FVKESK come from the germline V gene. The whole variable domain, filled in from reference TRBV14 and TRBJ2-7, reads EAGVTQFPSHSVIEKGQTVTLRCDPISGHDNLYWYRRVMGKEIKFLLHFVKESKQDESGMPNNRFLAERTGGTYSTLKVQPAELEDSGVYFCASSQAGTKQYFGPGTRLTVT.